This TCR beta chain originates from a study of cytomegalovirus exposure and HLA in healthy donors (dated 2017 in TCRdb). Background on the whole study: An earlier analysis of around 600 of the donors reported roughly 300 Gb of sequence data and more than 90 million unique TCR beta sequences from approximately 180 million T cells. An early release that covered 500 to 800 HLA-typed donors contained 250 to 350 gigabases of sequencing data and about 93 million unique TCR sequences. The genetic ancestry cluster associated with self-reported Caucasian donors included over 65% of the roughly 380 genotyped donors. The study was designed to test whether signatures of past pathogen exposure could be identified by cataloging public T cell receptors. Using immunosequencing, the study profiled T cell repertoires from fewer than 700 subjects and related those repertoires to cytomegalovirus serostatus. Besides the first cohort of approximately 710 subjects, a separate validation cohort made up of 120 different subjects was used. The study combined high-throughput TCR immunosequencing, statistical association of individual TCRs with disease status, and machine learning to predict cytomegalovirus infection status. A later analysis re-examined previously published TCR beta repertoires from more than 550 donors and added high-resolution HLA genotyping to investigate patterns of TCR occurrence. In the later analysis, no new phenotypic data were used to find candidate immune exposures; instead, reliance was placed on TCR beta sequences and their occurrence across donors. An earlier analysis of 500 to 750 of the donors applied high-throughput TCR beta sequencing to assess whether each TCR beta V gene segment acted as functional or pseudogenic. Donor age, sex, ethnicity and CMV serostatus were compiled alongside the repertoire data. A later genetic analysis took genome-wide SNP genotypes for about 65% of the roughly 670 donors and used that subset as a discovery cohort. Every discovery cohort repertoire had been produced on one sequencing platform. HLA typing covered class I and class II loci at four-digit resolution. Typing coverage varied by locus: about 629-640 donors for A, B, C, DRB1 and DQB1; approximately 520 for DQA1; more than 600 for DPA1; roughly 470 for DPB1. About five DR-DQ haplotypes were treated as single units for association and clustering because of strong linkage in the cohort. Across approximately 400 genotyped donors of the cohort, an average of approximately 240,000 unique TCR beta nucleotide sequences per donor were sequenced, and 15% to 20% of those sequences were non-productive. Beyond this particular receptor, the publication reports: A later analysis associated approximately 17,000 TCR beta sequences with specific HLA alleles at a false discovery rate of 0.05. Some IMGT-functional V segments, including TRBV6-2 and TRBV6-3, could not be distinguished by the 87-base-pair reads and were therefore excluded. The presence/absence analyses assumed that sequencing depth was roughly uniform across donors, and that assumption may not be true. A further reported finding was that TCR beta sequences accurately predicted the HLA-A and HLA-B alleles for most subjects in the first cohort. The sequencing pipeline was judged likely to have produced a cluster of highly shared sequence variants as a technical artifact. Compared with equally common non-associated chains, HLA-associated TCR beta chains in a later analysis were more clonally expanded and had lower generation probabilities. The earlier analysis of some 560 of the donors excluded roughly 16 rarely observed V segments, including chromosome 9 orphons, because counts were too low. An earlier analysis of approximately 590 of the donors showed that most TCR beta V segments appeared in productive rearrangements either about 87% or about 30% of the time, which broadly matched IMGT annotations. Because HLA typing was unavailable for some donors at each locus, only the typed subset was used in association tests. The study gave a list of 150 to 200 TCR beta chains associated with cytomegalovirus. Most TCR sequences were observed very rarely across donors, whereas some public TCRs were present in many individuals. Compared with the roughly 720-donor mean, donors in an Asian-associated ancestry cluster had fewer N-insertions in productive TCRs, according to a later genetic analysis. When HLA alleles, especially DR and DQ, strongly co-occurred, TCR associations were difficult to assign to individual alleles. An association between a missense DCLRE1C variant and V-gene and J-gene trimming of TCR beta chains was found in a later genetic analysis and replicated in an independent cohort. According to the authors, the approach could potentially be generalized to other disease states and immunological phenotypes. In a later analysis, most CMV-associated TCR beta chains were found to appear HLA-restricted, with HLA associations seemingly driven largely by CMV exposure. According to a later analysis, parvovirus B19, influenza, CMV and Epstein-Barr virus appeared linked to several top co-occurrence clusters. Cytomegalovirus status was reported to be diagnosed by the classifier with high specificity and sensitivity in both the original and validation cohorts. Linkage disequilibrium might explain the correlated functional status among segregating V segments, but an unknown experimental factor could not be excluded. In vitro tests confirmed that a few of the cytomegalovirus-associated TCR beta chains recognize cytomegalovirus antigens. In this cohort, only TCR beta chains were sequenced, and detectable features were limited by the absence of alpha or paired-chain data. In a later analysis, the rate of TCR association differed among HLA loci, with DRB1 alleles having the most associated TCRs and HLA-C alleles having the fewest. For the cohort, immune exposure information was limited to CMV serostatus.

The cysteine opens and the phenylalanine closes a CDR3 of 15 amino acids. The read is trimmed to its CDR3 DNA, 45 bases read in frame from base 1. The germline V gene supplies CDR1 MGHRA and CDR2 YSYEKL. The junction shows trimming of 0 bases on V and 5 bases on J, plus 13 bases between the germline ends. In total, just over 650 healthy bone marrow donors made up the cohort. At the time of sampling, every cohort member was nominally healthy, though immune exposures that went unrecorded were likely present. The donor tested CMV seropositive, placing the donor among the 289 seropositive members of the cohort. Each donor provided a peripheral blood sample, and peripheral blood mononuclear cells were used for TCR beta sequencing. Genomic DNA was extracted from the blood cell samples with the Qiagen DNeasy Blood Extraction Kit. The method behind the library was the immunoSEQ multiplex PCR assay. The multiplex PCR relied on a mix of 60 forward primers for TCR Vbeta segments and 13 reverse primers for TCR Jbeta segments. The CDR3 region of rearranged TCR beta genes was amplified from genomic DNA with a multiplex PCR assay. The Illumina HiSeq System was used to sequence the amplified TCR beta libraries as 87-base-pair reads. Per the source publication's procedure: A later analysis counted approximately 76 million unique TCR beta chains across the 690 or so repertoires, and around 9.9 million of these chains were shared by at least two donors. Raw reads were error-corrected and collapsed into unique sequences by a nearest-neighbor algorithm in which closely related sequences were merged to remove PCR and sequencing errors. To assign V, D and J gene segments, CDR3 sequences were aligned to IMGT reference sequences. For a sequence to be retained, at least a six-nucleotide match to both a V gene segment and a J gene segment was required. Rearrangements were classified as productive when the CDR3 lacked stop codons and remained in frame with V and J, and all other rearrangements were classified as non-productive. CDR3 was defined by IMGT convention, running from the second conserved V-encoded cysteine to the conserved J-encoded phenylalanine. In an earlier analysis of 500 to 650 of the donors, sequences lacking an unambiguous match to a single V gene segment were excluded. An earlier analysis of approximately 590 of the donors called V segments functional above 56.7% productive rearrangements and segregating when the between-donor standard deviation exceeded 5%. A statistical classification framework was developed to diagnose cytomegalovirus status using the catalog of TCR beta chain sequences. A later analysis assigned V and J genes by comparing TCR nucleotide sequences with IMGT/GENE-DB human TR gene sequences. Using the TCRdist pipeline, a later analysis assigned CDR3 sequences along with most-parsimonious VDJ recombination scenarios. In a later analysis, every TCR beta chain was defined by the combination of its CDR3 amino acid sequence and its V-gene family, and reads without a unique V-gene family were dropped. In a later analysis, around 650 highly shared, low-generation-probability nucleotide sequences were removed to address suspected cross-contamination and a sequencing artifact. In a later analysis, a clonal expansion index was calculated for each public chain from normalized within-repertoire ranks of inferred template counts. In a later analysis, generation probabilities were computed using a VDJ recombination model fitted to out-of-frame rearrangements, and the results were checked against IGoR. In a later analysis, TCR-TCR, TCR-HLA and TCR-CMV co-occurrence was scored with hypergeometric tests, and a repertoire-size bias correction was applied to TCR pairs. To estimate false discovery rates, a later analysis permuted the HLA or CMV assignments 20 times. In a later analysis, co-occurring TCRs were grouped using DBSCAN, and TCRdist sequence similarity was added for clustering within HLA-allele-positive subsets. Co-occurrence clustering excluded repertoires with fewer than 30,000 or more than 120,000 public chains, plus five with anomalous nucleotide sharing. TCRdb provides this immuneACCESS table in a form limited to in-frame rearrangements. Some clones are lacking; in checked studies, under half of them reflect an unresolved V gene, and why the rest are absent is not known. The DNA was the basis for D and trimming; V, J and clone size are from that table. This sample gives 90,000 to 130,000 clones in total; nearly 75% of them show up just once. In total, the top ten clones hold around 4.8% of the sample.

A remark on this clone: What this receptor recognizes is not known. No quality values exist for individual bases; no much larger clone is one base distant.

The receptor's source is a man aged 30 to 39 in good health and CMV-seropositive. The sequenced sample was PBMCs. Here the chain combines TRBV4-1 and TRBJ1-2; the D gene is perhaps TRBD1, from 5 matching bases. In nucleotide form, the sequence is TGCGCCAGCAGCCAAGATGGGGTAAGGGGTTATGGCTACACCTTC. Its protein product is CASSQDGVRGYGYTF.